This is a list of T cell receptor beta chains from one sample in a study of T cell responses to AZD1222 COVID-19 vaccine. Data came from immunoSEQ multiplex PCR; TCRdb stores just in-frame clones and leaves some out. In the table there are tens of thousands of clones, roughly 84% of which are singletons. The starting material was peripheral blood, obtained on day 0 of AZD1222 vaccination. The receptors come from an adult in good health. Both conserved end residues are part of each CDR3. D genes are given only for firm matches. Clone sizes are given selectively: once, few, many, or a class where the clone is expanded.

d_call j_call clone_size v_call cdr3_aa cdr3_nt
TRBD1 TRBJ2-7 NA TRBV12-3/TRBV12-4 CATRQGLVDEQYF TGTGCCACCCGACAGGGGTTGGTGGACGAGCAGTACTTC
NA TRBJ2-2 NA TRBV27 CASSFRLPTGELFF TGTGCCAGCAGTTTCAGACTTCCCACCGGGGAGCTGTTTTTT
NA TRBJ1-5 once TRBV6-2/TRBV6-3 CASSYGPRDGSNQPQHF TGTGCCAGCAGTTACGGGCCCCGGGACGGTAGCAATCAGCCCCAGCATTTT
NA TRBJ1-1 NA TRBV6-5 CASSPRPTTEAFF TGTGCCAGCAGTCCCCGGCCTACCACTGAAGCTTTCTTT
NA TRBJ1-3 NA TRBV6-2/TRBV6-3 CASSPPVGNSGNTIYF TGTGCCAGCAGCCCGCCGGTCGGTAACTCTGGAAACACCATATATTTT
NA TRBJ2-3 NA TRBV20-1 CSASSPGWASTDTQYF TGCAGTGCTAGTAGTCCGGGATGGGCTAGCACAGATACGCAGTATTTT
NA TRBJ1-1 NA TRBV24-1 CATSVGGGTEAFF TGTGCCACCAGTGTAGGTGGGGGCACTGAAGCTTTCTTT
TRBD2 TRBJ2-1 NA TRBV19 CASSSLAGGSYNEQFF TGTGCCAGTAGTTCGTTAGCGGGGGGCTCGTACAATGAGCAGTTCTTC
TRBD2 TRBJ2-5 NA TRBV5-6 CASSLLVAGGPEETQYF TGTGCCAGCAGCTTGCTCGTAGCGGGGGGGCCCGAAGAGACCCAGTACTTC
NA TRBJ1-1 NA TRBV7-9 CASSRPGDTEAFF TGTGCCAGCAGCCGACCAGGGGACACTGAAGCTTTCTTT
TRBD1 TRBJ1-1 NA TRBV5-1 CASTRQGMNTEAFF TGCGCCAGCACCCGACAGGGGATGAACACTGAAGCTTTCTTT
NA TRBJ1-3 NA TRBV7-2 CASSDENTIYF TGTGCCAGCAGCGACGAAAACACCATATATTTT
NA TRBJ1-6 NA TRBV5-6 CASSRSGSYNSPLHF TGTGCCAGCAGCCGCTCGGGCTCCTATAATTCACCCCTCCACTTT
NA TRBJ1-1 NA TRBV30 CAWSPRQDTEAFF TGTGCCTGGAGTCCACGACAGGACACTGAAGCTTTCTTT
NA TRBJ1-4 NA TRBV10-2 CASSVGGPANEKLFF TGCGCCAGCAGTGTTGGGGGGCCGGCTAATGAAAAACTGTTTTTT
TRBD2 TRBJ2-3 NA TRBV5-5 CASSPLAGTYTQYF TGTGCCAGCAGCCCTCTAGCGGGGACATATACGCAGTATTTT
NA TRBJ1-2 NA TRBV12-3/TRBV12-4 CASRPWDRPLHTF TGTGCCAGCAGACCCTGGGACCGACCTCTTCACACCTTC
NA TRBJ1-3 NA TRBV5-1 CASSPGGTGNTIYF TGCGCCAGCAGCCCCGGAGGGACCGGAAACACCATATATTTT
NA TRBJ1-4 NA TRBV14 CASSQSGGVEKLFF TGTGCCAGCAGCCAATCGGGGGGAGTCGAAAAACTGTTTTTT
NA TRBJ2-3 NA TRBV6-5 CASSRDRRSTDTQYF TGTGCCAGCAGTCGAGACAGGAGGAGCACAGATACGCAGTATTTT
TRBD2 TRBJ2-3 NA TRBV7-2 CASSPTGGGDTDTQYF TGTGCCAGCAGCCCGACGGGCGGGGGGGACACAGATACGCAGTATTTT
NA TRBJ1-5 NA TRBV4-2 CASSRDRQLDQPQHF TGTGCCAGCAGCCGAGACCGACAGCTGGATCAGCCCCAGCATTTT
NA TRBJ1-5 NA TRBV6-6 CASSPVPKGPDNQPQHF TGTGCCAGCAGTCCAGTCCCCAAGGGGCCGGATAATCAGCCCCAGCATTTT
NA TRBJ1-2 NA TRBV29-1 CSVEESRTVYGYTF TGCAGCGTTGAAGAGTCCCGGACGGTTTATGGCTACACCTTC
NA TRBJ1-4 NA TRBV7-9 CASSFSSGREKLFF TGTGCCAGCAGCTTTTCTTCAGGGAGAGAAAAACTGTTTTTT
NA TRBJ2-7 NA TRBV5-5 CASSLVAGEYEQYF TGTGCCAGCAGCTTGGTGGCAGGTGAATACGAGCAGTACTTC
TRBD2 TRBJ2-2 NA TRBV15 CATSRDPNGGDTGELFF TGTGCCACCAGCAGAGATCCCAATGGGGGGGACACCGGGGAGCTGTTTTTT
NA TRBJ2-3 NA TRBV7-2 CASSLGTDTQYF TGTGCCAGCAGCTTAGGGACAGATACGCAGTATTTT
NA TRBJ2-2 NA TRBV30 CAWSVKGGELFF TGTGCCTGGAGTGTAAAAGGCGGGGAGCTGTTTTTT
TRBD1 TRBJ1-2 NA TRBV4-1 CASSQDQTGRDGYTF TGCGCCAGCAGCCAAGATCAGACAGGGCGGGATGGCTACACCTTC
NA TRBJ1-3 NA TRBV19 CASRTDIYSGNTIYF TGTGCCAGTAGGACCGACATCTACTCTGGAAACACCATATATTTT
NA TRBJ2-7 NA TRBV5-4 CASSLFRTVSYEQYF TGTGCCAGCAGCTTGTTCCGGACAGTCTCCTACGAGCAGTACTTC
NA TRBJ2-7 NA TRBV12-3/TRBV12-4 CASKKDTAYEQYF TGTGCCAGCAAAAAGGACACGGCCTACGAGCAGTACTTC
TRBD1 TRBJ2-7 NA TRBV27 CASSSSGTASYEQYF TGTGCCAGCAGTTCGTCCGGGACAGCCTCCTACGAGCAGTACTTC
NA TRBJ1-2 NA TRBV5-1 CASSLEPGGKNGYTF TGCGCCAGCAGCTTGGAACCGGGGGGCAAAAATGGCTACACCTTC
NA TRBJ2-3 NA TRBV6-4 CASSPGAHTDTQYF TGTGCCAGCAGTCCGGGGGCCCACACAGATACGCAGTATTTT
NA TRBJ2-2 medium-sized TRBV7-2 CASSLYPGYTGELFF TGTGCCAGCAGCTTATATCCAGGTTACACCGGGGAGCTGTTTTTT
NA TRBJ1-4 NA TRBV6-1 CASSSDSIRAEKLFF TGTGCCAGCAGTTCCGACAGCATAAGGGCGGAAAAACTGTTTTTT
TRBD1 TRBJ1-4 NA TRBV2 CASSPSGTEAEKLFF TGTGCCAGCAGTCCATCCGGGACAGAGGCTGAAAAACTGTTTTTT
NA TRBJ2-7 NA TRBV7-3 CASSLTGNEQYF TGTGCCAGCAGCTTAACAGGGAATGAGCAGTACTTC
NA TRBJ1-1 NA TRBV6-6 CASSYSRKRANTEAFF TGTGCCAGCAGTTACTCGAGGAAGCGGGCCAACACTGAAGCTTTCTTT
NA TRBJ1-1 NA TRBV5-1 CASRFAGSSTEAFF TGCGCCAGCAGGTTTGCAGGTTCTTCCACTGAAGCTTTCTTT
NA TRBJ1-6 NA TRBV5-6 CASSLLLIGDSPLHF TGTGCCAGCAGCCTCTTGTTGATAGGAGATTCACCCCTCCACTTT
NA TRBJ2-3 once TRBV29-1 CSTENTDTQYF TGCAGTACAGAAAACACAGATACGCAGTATTTT
NA TRBJ1-1 NA TRBV19 CASSIEGLYTEAFF TGTGCCAGTAGTATCGAAGGGCTGTACACTGAAGCTTTCTTT
NA TRBJ1-2 NA TRBV29-1 CSVERQPRGANYGYTF TGCAGCGTGGAACGACAACCTCGGGGTGCCAACTATGGCTACACCTTC
NA TRBJ2-2 once TRBV7-6 CASIANTGELFF TGTGCCAGCATCGCAAACACCGGGGAGCTGTTTTTT
NA TRBJ2-1 NA TRBV15 CATRTTSFDEQFF TGTGCCACCAGGACTACTAGTTTCGATGAGCAGTTCTTC
NA TRBJ1-2 NA TRBV9 CASSAENEGASGYTF TGTGCCAGCAGCGCAGAGAATGAAGGGGCTTCGGGCTACACCTTC
TRBD2 TRBJ2-1 NA TRBV6-5 CASSSVSGGYNEQFF TGTGCCAGCAGTTCCGTCTCGGGGGGCTACAATGAGCAGTTCTTC
TRBD1 TRBJ1-5 NA TRBV9 CASSETGGRQPQHF TGTGCCAGCAGCGAGACAGGGGGCAGACAGCCCCAGCATTTT
NA TRBJ1-3 NA TRBV7-9 CASSLGGNTIYF TGTGCCAGCAGCTTAGGGGGAAACACCATATATTTT
TRBD1 TRBJ2-1 NA TRBV10-3 CAISLGTAWYNEQFF TGTGCCATCAGCCTTGGGACAGCCTGGTACAATGAGCAGTTCTTC
TRBD1 TRBJ1-1 NA TRBV30 CAWREQGRFTEAFF TGTGCCTGGAGGGAACAGGGGAGGTTCACTGAAGCTTTCTTT
NA TRBJ1-3 once TRBV7-8 CASSLWHDSGNTIYF TGTGCCAGCAGCTTATGGCACGACTCTGGAAACACCATATATTTT
NA TRBJ2-3 NA TRBV20-1 CSASRRVGRTDTQYF TGCAGTGCTAGTCGGAGGGTAGGGAGAACAGATACGCAGTATTTT
TRBD1 TRBJ1-1 once TRBV6-6 CASSYGQGAIEAFF TGTGCCAGCAGTTACGGACAGGGGGCGATTGAAGCTTTCTTT
NA TRBJ2-5 NA TRBV4-2 CASSQRPGPSETQYF TGTGCCAGCAGCCAAAGGCCAGGTCCTTCAGAGACCCAGTACTTC
NA TRBJ2-3 NA TRBV10-3 CAISDRVSTDTQYF TGTGCCATCAGTGATAGGGTCAGCACAGATACGCAGTATTTT
NA TRBJ1-2 NA TRBV14 CASSQVGVGGYTF TGTGCCAGCAGCCAAGTGGGAGTCGGTGGCTACACCTTC